This entry lists 30 T cell receptor beta chains sequenced from one sample in a study of cytomegalovirus exposure and HLA in healthy donors. A multiplex PCR was run with 60 Vbeta primers and 13 Jbeta primers. Data came from immunoSEQ multiplex PCR; TCRdb stores just in-frame clones and leaves some out. The data show about 130,000 clones, roughly 17% seen once. Material: PBMCs. All receptors come from a female donor in good health and CMV-seropositive.

The rearrangement joins TRBV7-2 to TRBJ2-7, with D tentatively TRBD2 (5 bases). Trimming shortened V by 5 bases and J by 2 bases, and 16 bases separated the two germline ends. The germline V gene has CDR1 SGHTA and CDR2 FQGNSA. The CDR3 has 15 residues. This CDR3 is CASSPDLRAPYEQYF. Written as DNA, the CDR3 is TGTGCCAGCAGCCCGGACCTGAGGGCGCCCTACGAGCAGTACTTC.

This rearrangement joins TRBV4-3 to TRBJ2-7, with 10 bases identical to TRBD1. The germline CDR1 and CDR2 sequences are LGHNA and YSLEER. V trimming: 4 bases; J trimming: 2 bases; junction bases outside the gene matches: 5. The CDR3 sequence is 15 residues long. CDR3 DNA: TGCGCCAGCAGCCGAGGGACAGGGGAGACCTACGAGCAGTACTTC. Translating it yields CASSRGTGETYEQYF.

V gene TRBV28 combines with J gene TRBJ1-1, with TRBD1 matching over 7 bases. Germline V gene lookup returns CDR1 MDHEN and CDR2 SYDVKM. This CDR3 is 14 amino acids long. V trimming: 3 bases; J trimming: 3 bases; junction bases outside the gene matches: 4. The CDR3 coding sequence is TGTGCCAGCAGTTTTGAACAGGGGTACACTGAAGCTTTCTTT. The encoded protein is CASSFEQGYTEAFF.

This clone was seen many times. This sequence joins TRBV4-1 and TRBJ2-5; 10 nucleotides align to TRBD1. The CDR3 runs 13 residues. The junction had 1 base not matched to a gene; V was cut back by 6 bases and J by 3 bases. From germline, CDR1 is MGHRA and CDR2 YSYEKL. CDR3 DNA: TGCGCCAGCAGGGGACAGGGGAAAGAGACCCAGTACTTC. It yields the protein CASRGQGKETQYF.

Only a few counts were recorded for this clone. Other DNA sequences within the sample encode an identical CDR3. This chain uses TRBV2 with TRBJ1-2; D uncertain. The V end was cut by 5 bases, the J end by 7 bases, with 11 bases between. The CDR3 runs 12 residues. Germline V CDR1 and CDR2: SNHLY, FYNNEI. The CDR3 protein is CASSISEGGYTF. CDR3 nucleotides: TGTGCCAGCAGTATCTCGGAGGGTGGCTACACCTTC.

This chain connects TRBV15 to TRBJ2-7, with D possibly being TRBD1 (6 bases). There are 15 residues in the CDR3. Germline V CDR1 and CDR2: LNHNV, YYDKDF (reference sequence). The ends were cut back, 0 bases at V and 3 bases at J, with 12 bases in the middle. The CDR3 region has the DNA TGTGCCACCAGCAGAGATGGCAGGACAGACTACGAGCAGTACTTC. Translated, it gives CATSRDGRTDYEQYF.

V is TRBV2 and J is TRBJ1-1, with 10 bases fitting TRBD1. This CDR3 region has 13 residues. J was trimmed by 11 bases and V by 3 bases; bases with no gene match: 6. Germline V gene data show CDR1 as SNHLY and CDR2 as FYNNEI. CDR3 coding DNA: TGTGCCAGCAGTGAGGGACAGGGGTTGAGCGCTTTCTTT. Protein: CASSEGQGLSAFF.

This clone was detected only a few times. This chain uses TRBV5-1 with TRBJ1-3; D remains unclear. The V and J ends lost 2 bases and 5 bases respectively, with 23 bases between them. The CDR3 has 18 residues. CDR1 and CDR2 (germline): SGHRS, YFSETQ. CDR3 protein: CASSFDYFGDRSRNTIYF. Written as DNA, the CDR3 is TGCGCCAGCAGCTTCGACTACTTCGGGGATCGAAGTCGAAACACCATATATTTT.

Only a few counts were recorded for this clone. The J gene is TRBJ2-7, the V gene TRBV19; D gene ambiguous. CDR1 and CDR2 (germline): LNHDA, SQIVND (reference sequence). The CDR3 contains 13 residues. Between the trimmed V and J ends, which lost 5 bases and 9 bases, there was a span of 17 bases. The CDR3: CASSLRVGRWQYF. In DNA form, the CDR3 reads TGTGCCAGTAGTCTACGGGTTGGAAGGTGGCAGTACTTC.

The table lists this clone with a few counts. This chain connects TRBV6-5 to TRBJ2-1; tentative D call: TRBD2 (5 bases). The germline CDR1 and CDR2 sequences are MNHEY and SVGAGI. The CDR3 runs to 13 residues. V gave up 5 bases and J gave up 12 bases, with 17 bases separating them. This CDR3 reads CASSIYSGSGQFF. CDR3 nucleotides: TGTGCCAGCAGTATTTACTCGGGGTCGGGGCAGTTCTTC.

The chain combines TRBV7-6 with TRBJ1-1; the D is unclear. CDR3 length: 13 residues. V was clipped by 2 bases and J by 5 bases, with 9 bases between them. Looked up from germline, CDR1 is SGHVS and CDR2 is FNYEAQ. CDR3 loop: CASSLSSSTEAFF. CDR3 DNA sequence: TGTGCCAGCAGCTTAAGTTCCAGTACTGAAGCTTTCTTT.

This chain connects TRBV27 to TRBJ1-5, with no clear D. Germline CDR1 is MNHEY and CDR2 is SMNVEV (reference sequence). The germline V and J ends were trimmed by 6 bases and 4 bases, with 13 bases remaining between them. The CDR3 length is 14 residues. The CDR3 DNA reads TGTGCCAGCAGACCAATTCCGGGAAATCAGCCCCAGCATTTT. As protein: CASRPIPGNQPQHF.

The sample holds a few counts of this clone. The V call is TRBV28, the J call TRBJ1-1, with TRBD1 identical over 7 bases. The V and J ends lost 6 bases and 3 bases, in that order; junction bases with no gene match: 10. This CDR3 contains 15 residues. Germline V CDR1 and CDR2: MDHEN, SYDVKM. The CDR3 reads CASSLQGRLYTEAFF. CDR3 in DNA: TGTGCCAGCAGCCTACAGGGGCGGCTTTACACTGAAGCTTTCTTT.

The rearrangement uses TRBV6-1 and TRBJ2-1; TRBD2 is a possible D gene (6 bases). Deletions cut 2 bases from V and 2 bases from J, with 13 bases between. Germline lookup yields CDR1 MNHNS and CDR2 SASEGT. This CDR3 is 16 amino acids long. CDR3 sequence: CASSEPGGVTYNEQFF. The CDR3 region has the DNA TGTGCCAGCAGTGAACCTGGCGGGGTCACCTACAATGAGCAGTTCTTC.

This clone was seen a handful of times. CDR3 region: CAWQFGTAFGYTF. In nucleotides, the CDR3 is TGTGCCTGGCAGTTTGGGACAGCTTTTGGCTACACCTTC. The gene calls are TRBV30 and TRBJ1-2; 7 nucleotides align to TRBD1. The trim removed 5 bases at V and 7 bases at J, leaving 10 bases unmatched. Germline loops: CDR1 GTSNPN, CDR2 SVGIG (reference sequence). This CDR3 has 13 residues.

This clone was found a few times. V gene TRBV5-6 combines with J gene TRBJ1-2; D may be TRBD1 (5 bases). Germline CDR1 SGHDT, CDR2 YYEEEE. V gave up 1 base and J gave up 5 bases, with 12 bases separating them. The CDR3 extends over 14 amino acids. The CDR3 DNA reads as TGTGCCAGCAGCTTGCTATCAGGGACTTATGGCTACACCTTC. This codes for CASSLLSGTYGYTF.

This CDR3 is CASSLVTGDSGNTIYF. CDR3 nucleotide sequence: TGTGCCAGCAGCTTAGTTACAGGGGACTCTGGAAACACCATATATTTT. The V and J genes are TRBV7-2 and TRBJ1-3; TRBD1 agrees at 7 bases. This CDR3 contains 16 residues. J gave up 0 bases and V 1 base, and 3 bases lay outside the gene matches. Germline-derived CDR1 and CDR2 are SGHTA and FQGNSA.

There are a few counts of this clone. This chain links TRBV5-1 with TRBJ2-7, with 8 bases that match TRBD2. Per germline, CDR1 SGHRS and CDR2 YFSETQ. CDR3 length: 15 residues. V lost 0 bases, J lost 2 bases, and 4 bases stayed unmatched. CDR3 amino acids: CASSLDTGGPYEQYF. CDR3 DNA sequence: TGCGCCAGCAGCTTGGATACGGGGGGGCCCTACGAGCAGTACTTC.

This clone appeared a few times. In nucleotides, the CDR3 is TGTGCCAGTAGTAGTGAGTTCAGGTCCGACGAGCAGTACTTC. Amino acids: CASSSEFRSDEQYF. This chain uses TRBV19 with TRBJ2-7; D remains ambiguous. The V gene lost 4 bases and the J gene lost 5 bases, with 15 bases spanning the gap. This CDR3 comprises 14 residues. Germline CDR1 LNHDA, CDR2 SQIVND (reference sequence).

This sequence joins TRBV4-3 and TRBJ2-3; D may be TRBD1 (5 bases). The CDR3 is 12 residues long. V lost 3 bases, J lost 8 bases, and 9 bases lay in between. Germline V CDR1 and CDR2: LGHNA, YSLEER. The CDR3 sequence is CASSHLQGTQYF. In nucleotides, the CDR3 is TGCGCCAGCAGCCACCTCCAGGGTACGCAGTATTTT.

This clone occurred a few times. The chain has TRBV7-6 and TRBJ1-6; 8 bases align to TRBD1. V was clipped by 1 base and J by 10 bases; unmatched bases: 9. This CDR3 is built from 16 residues. CDR1 SGHVS and CDR2 FNYEAQ come from the germline V gene. CDR3 bases: TGTGCCAGCAGCTTAGAGGCAACAGGGGGAGGATCACCCCTCCACTTT. It encodes CASSLEATGGGSPLHF.

This clone has more than one count but fewer than ten. V and J are TRBV30 and TRBJ2-3, with 10 bases that match TRBD2. V shed 2 bases, J shed 10 bases, and the junction held 24 bases outside the gene matches. The CDR3 has 19 amino acids. Germline CDR1 and CDR2: GTSNPN and SVGIG (reference sequence). The CDR3 loop reads CAWSPSLRASGGVVSSQYF. The CDR3 DNA reads as TGTGCCTGGAGTCCCTCCCTCCGCGCTAGCGGGGGAGTAGTAAGCTCGCAGTATTTT.

In this sample, this clone turned up a few times. The CDR3 bases are TGTGCCAGCAGCTTAGAGTTTCCAGGGGTTGGGAGCTCTGGGGCCAACGTCCTGACTTTC. Protein product: CASSLEFPGVGSSGANVLTF. V usage is TRBV7-6 and J usage is TRBJ2-6, with D tentatively TRBD1 (6 bases). Germline CDR1 is SGHVS and CDR2 is FNYEAQ. V lost 1 base, J lost 0 bases, and 19 bases lay in between. CDR3 length: 20 residues. The whole variable domain, remainder taken from reference TRBV7-6 and TRBJ2-6, is GAGVSQSPRYKVTKRGQDVALRCDPISGHVSLYWYRQALGQGPEFLTYFNYEAQQDKSGLPNDRFSAERPEGSISTLTIQRTEQRDSAMYRCASSLEFPGVGSSGANVLTFGAGSRLTVL.

The chain combines TRBV6-1 with TRBJ1-4; 8 bases match TRBD1. Per germline, CDR1 MNHNS and CDR2 SASEGT. CDR3 length: 15 amino acids. V lost 3 bases, J lost 4 bases, and 4 bases stayed unmatched. CDR3 region: CASSEQDRVNEKLFF. CDR3 bases: TGTGCCAGCAGTGAGCAGGACAGGGTTAATGAAAAACTGTTTTTT.

On this clone itself: One end of the junction is discordant with germline, which a read error may explain. The chain links TRBV4-2 to TRBJ2-7, with 7 nucleotides matching TRBD1. The CDR3 sequence is 12 residues long. In germline, CDR1 is LGHNA, CDR2 YNFKEQ. CDR3 residues: CASSQDSLGQLF. In DNA, the CDR3 is TGTGCCAGCAGCCAAGACTCGCTGGGACAGCTTTTC.

This clone was observed a few times. The chain has TRBV4-3 and TRBJ1-1; no firm D call. The CDR3 contains 21 residues. CDR1 LGHNA and CDR2 YSLEER come from the germline V gene. Trimming stripped 1 base from V and 0 bases from J, with 27 bases between. The CDR3 DNA reads as TGCGCCAGCAGCCAAGTCTCGGTCCAATGGATGAGGTCCAATCTGAACACTGAAGCTTTCTTT. Encoded protein: CASSQVSVQWMRSNLNTEAFF.

The rearrangement uses TRBV4-1 and TRBJ1-1; 11 bases are shared with TRBD1. Germline-derived CDR1 and CDR2 are MGHRA and YSYEKL. Losses at the gene ends were 5 bases for V and 4 bases for J; bases not matched to a gene: 6. The CDR3 is made up of 15 amino acids. The CDR3 region has the DNA TGCGCCAGCAGCTGGGACAGGGGGTCTATCACTGAAGCTTTCTTT. This encodes CASSWDRGSITEAFF.

The chain employs TRBV7-3 and TRBJ2-5, with 10 bases identical to TRBD2. The V gene's germline CDR1 is SGHTA and CDR2 FQGTGA. The CDR3 consists of 15 residues. Trimming took 5 bases from V and 4 from J; bases not matched to a gene: 7. CDR3 loop: CASSTLAGEGETQYF. CDR3 bases: TGTGCCAGCAGCACGCTAGCGGGAGAGGGAGAGACCCAGTACTTC.

There are a few counts of this clone. V and J are TRBV9 and TRBJ1-5; D remains ambiguous. This CDR3 is built from 13 residues. CDR1 and CDR2 (germline): SGDLS, YYNGEE. Trimming shortened V by 2 bases and J by 4 bases, and 7 bases separated the two germline ends. This CDR3 reads CASSVRGNQPQHF. In DNA form, the CDR3 reads TGTGCCAGCAGCGTGCGGGGAAATCAGCCCCAGCATTTT.

The sample holds a few counts of this clone. The V and J genes are TRBV28 and TRBJ2-3; the match to TRBD2 covers 8 bases. CDR3 length: 14 residues. CDR1 and CDR2 from the germline V gene are MDHEN and SYDVKM. The V and J ends lost 6 bases and 2 bases, in that order; junction bases with no gene match: 4. CDR3 in DNA: TGTGCCAGCAGCCGGGGGGGGAACACAGATACGCAGTATTTT. This sequence encodes CASSRGGNTDTQYF.